This record concerns one T cell receptor (beta chain) sequence. Antigen specificity is unknown. The CDR3 loop spans 15 amino acids. Germline V CDR1 and CDR2: MGHRA, YSYEKL. Trimming stripped 4 bases from V and 5 bases from J, with 18 bases between. Regarding time point: persistent/refractory GD, antithyroid drugs over 5 years with positive TRAb. PBMC RNA served as the TCR library source. Patients met American Thyroid Association criteria for Graves' disease. EDTA tubes were used for drawing roughly 9 milliliters of peripheral blood. Building of the TCR beta libraries involved iRepertoire HTBI primers and Arm-PCR of CDR3 regions. TCRdb itself ran the multiplex PCR reads through MiXCR, one entry per CDR3 protein. The table records roughly 470,000 distinct CDR3 sequences, less than 25% of them present only once. This specimen comes from a study of regulatory T cells in long-lasting Graves disease. The study, taken as a whole, reports: The study found persistent patients shared more public clonotypes (2,741) than new patients (roughly 880). Persistent cases of Graves' showed reduced TCR diversity relative to newly diagnosed patients.

The sequence was obtained from a female donor with Graves disease. The sequences come from peripheral blood mononuclear cells (PBMCs), collected when the disease was refractory, from a patient treated with antithyroid drugs. The V and J genes are TRBV4-1 and TRBJ2-7; maybe TRBD2 (6 bases). CDR3: CASSRFYPGSDEQYF. CDR3 nucleotides: TGCGCCAGCAGCCGCTTCTACCCCGGGAGCGACGAGCAGTACTTC.